This T cell receptor (beta chain) is drawn from a study of identical twins. MiXCR, applied by TCRdb to the 5' RACE reads, yields one record per CDR3 protein. The sample carries around 370,000 distinct CDR3 sequences, roughly 9% recorded once. Every donor was a healthy Caucasian. The CDR3 is 14 amino acids. Germline-derived CDR1 and CDR2 are SGHTA and FQGTGA. Deletions cut 2 bases from V and 7 bases from J, with 14 bases between. This clonotype was found a few times. The material sequenced was naive T cells sorted from blood. The chain combines TRBV7-3 with TRBJ1-2, with D perhaps TRBD1 (6 bases). This TCR derives from a woman in her fifties or sixties in good health. In DNA, the CDR3 is TGTGCCAGCAGCTTAGGGCAGGGGAGTAGTGGCTACACCTTC. It translates to CASSLGQGSSGYTF. The complete variable domain, with remaining parts taken from reference TRBV7-3 and TRBJ1-2, reads GAGVSQTPSNKVTEKGKYVELRCDPISGHTALYWYRQSLGQGPEFLIYFQGTGAADDSGLPNDRFFAVRPEGSVSTLKIQRTERGDSAVYLCASSLGQGSSGYTFGSGTRLTVV.